This TCR beta chain was recorded in a study of blood T cells in healthy people across ages. This clonotype has only a few counts. Its antigen is not identified. The CDR3 loop spans 14 amino acids. Trimming cost V 0 bases and J 7 bases, with 12 bases left between them. Germline-derived CDR1 and CDR2 are MGHRA and YSYEKL. The study recruited healthy Caucasian donors from Russia who were aged roughly 6 to 95. Drawing of peripheral blood yielded approximately 10 milliliters from each donor. A second PCR of 7 to 11 cycles used a sample-barcoded 5' primer and a J-beta primer mix. All cDNA molecules were each tagged by a template-switch adaptor with 12 random nucleotides. TCRdb processed the 5' RACE reads anew with MiXCR; each CDR3 protein has one entry. The table records some 690,000 distinct CDR3 sequences, approximately 21% of them present only once. Findings and limits, study-wide: Across the age range, TCR beta diversity per million T cells fell in a roughly linear way.

The sequencing input was blood. The gene calls are TRBV4-1 and TRBJ1-2; unclear D gene. The receptor comes from a man in his sixties or seventies in good health. DNA for the CDR3: TGCGCCAGCAGCCAAGATAGGGAAGAACGTGGCTACACCTTC. Amino acid sequence: CASSQDREERGYTF.